Listed below are T cell receptor beta chains from one sample, sequenced in a study of shared clonotypes between healthy human individuals. Data came from immunoSEQ multiplex PCR; TCRdb stores just in-frame clones and leaves some out. The data show 1,500,000 or so clones, more than 95% seen once. The source material was naive CD4+ T cells sorted from blood. These receptors came from a man aged 30 to 39 in good health. CDR3s include the opening cysteine and the closing phenylalanine or tryptophan. Fields, in order: J gene, V gene, clone size, D gene, CDR3 DNA, CDR3 protein. D genes are given only for firm matches. The size field is filled for only some rows; it gives once, few, many or a size class.

TRBJ1-4 TRBV5-6 . . TGTGCCAGCAGCTTTGATAGTTCTGAAAAACTGTTTTTT CASSFDSSEKLFF
TRBJ1-2 TRBV9 . TRBD1 TGTGCCAGCAGCGTAGATTTAGGGACAGCCTTTGGTGGCTACACCTTC CASSVDLGTAFGGYTF
TRBJ1-5 TRBV7-9 . . TGTGCCAGCGGGGGACAATCGATTAATCAGCCCCAGCATTTT CASGGQSINQPQHF
TRBJ1-5 TRBV19 . . TGTGCCAGTAGTAACGGGCAGCCCCAGCATTTT CASSNGQPQHF
TRBJ2-7 TRBV9 . . TGTGCCAGCAGCGTAGCTACGGGGGGCGCGAACTACGAGCAGTACTTC CASSVATGGANYEQYF
TRBJ2-7 TRBV19 . TRBD1 TGTGCCAGTAGTATGGACGGGACAGGCGTGAGCGAGCAGTACTTC CASSMDGTGVSEQYF
TRBJ2-6 TRBV5-1 . . TGCGCCAGCAGCGCCGACCCGTTCTCCGGGGCCAACGTCCTGACTTTC CASSADPFSGANVLTF
TRBJ1-1 TRBV2 . . TGTGCCAGCAGGCCCGGGGTCCCGAACACTGAAGCTTTCTTT CASRPGVPNTEAFF
TRBJ1-2 TRBV6-1 . . TGTGCCAGCAGTCCCCGGGCCTTGCTTTATGGCTACACCTTC CASSPRALLYGYTF
TRBJ2-1 TRBV7-2 . TRBD2 TGTGCCAGCAGCTTAGATCGCGGGAGGATTTACAATGAGCAGTTCTTC CASSLDRGRIYNEQFF
TRBJ1-2 TRBV7-9 few . TGTGCCAGCAGCTTAGGGACAGTTAAGGATGGCTACACCTTC CASSLGTVKDGYTF
TRBJ1-2 TRBV7-2 . . TGTGCCAGCAGCCCCGGCCGTGGGGGGGCCGGCTATGGCTACACCTTC CASSPGRGGAGYGYTF
TRBJ2-3 TRBV4-2 . TRBD1 TGTGCCAGCAGCCTGGGAGTCGGACAGGATAGCACAGATACGCAGTATTTT CASSLGVGQDSTDTQYF
TRBJ2-4 TRBV11-2 . . TGTGCCAGCAGTCCGGACTTCCTCTTCATTCAGTACTTC CASSPDFLFIQYF
TRBJ2-7 TRBV27 once TRBD1 TGTGCCAGCAGTTCGACAGGGCCCTACGAGCAGTACTTC CASSSTGPYEQYF
TRBJ2-3 TRBV29-1 . TRBD1 TGCAGCGGCAAATCGGGGACAGGGCACACAGATACGCAGTATTTT CSGKSGTGHTDTQYF
TRBJ2-4 TRBV4-2 . . TGTGCCAGCAGCCAAGACTGGGGAAATCGGAACATTCAGTACTTC CASSQDWGNRNIQYF
TRBJ2-2 TRBV9 . TRBD2 TGTGCCAGCAGCGTTTACCCCCTACTAGCGGGAGTATCCGGGGAGCTGTTTTTT CASSVYPLLAGVSGELFF
TRBJ2-7 TRBV5-6 . TRBD1 TGTGCCAGCAGCCCCGACAGGGGGCTCCCCTACGAGCAGTACTTC CASSPDRGLPYEQYF
TRBJ2-5 TRBV7-9 . TRBD1 TGTGCCAGCAGCTTGGGCAGGGGGCCGTTGGAGACCCAGTACTTC CASSLGRGPLETQYF
TRBJ2-6 TRBV5-4 . TRBD1 TGTGCCAGCAGCTCTCTGGGGCAGGGGGCGCCTGGGGCCAACGTCCTGACTTTC CASSSLGQGAPGANVLTF
TRBJ2-1 TRBV13 . TRBD2 TGTGCCAGCAGCTTGACTAGCGGGAGGGCCTATGAGCAGTTCTTC CASSLTSGRAYEQFF
TRBJ1-1 TRBV6-1 . . TGTGCCAGCAGATTCGCCAGGTTAGGCACTGAAGCTTTCTTT CASRFARLGTEAFF
TRBJ2-3 TRBV6-5 once TRBD2 TGTGCCAGCAGGGCTAGCGGGAGGGCCTATACGCAGTATTTT CASRASGRAYTQYF
TRBJ2-1 TRBV4-3 . TRBD2 TGCGCCAGCAGCCAAGAGTTGACTAGCGTTGATGAGCAGTTCTTC CASSQELTSVDEQFF
TRBJ2-1 TRBV9 . . TGTGCCAGCAGCGTAGAACCCCCCAATGAGCAGTTCTTC CASSVEPPNEQFF
TRBJ2-5 TRBV5-1 . . TGCGCCAGCAGCTTGGGGGCCGGAGGAGATGAGACCCAGTACTTC CASSLGAGGDETQYF
TRBJ2-1 TRBV18 . TRBD2 TGTGCCAGCTCAGGACGGACTAGCGGGATTGGCGACAATGAGCAGTTCTTC CASSGRTSGIGDNEQFF
TRBJ2-3 TRBV27 . TRBD2 TGTGCCAGCAGCCCCGGGACTAGCGGACCCACAGATACGCAGTATTTT CASSPGTSGPTDTQYF
TRBJ1-5 TRBV2 . TRBD1 TGTGCCAGCAGTCAGGGGGCTGGGCAGCCCCAGCATTTT CASSQGAGQPQHF
TRBJ2-2 TRBV7-9 . TRBD1 TGTGCCAGCAGCGGGGGACAGGGCAACACCGGGGAGCTGTTTTTT CASSGGQGNTGELFF
TRBJ2-1 TRBV7-9 . TRBD1 TGTGCCAGCAGCTTCAGGCCGGACAGGAACAATGAGCAGTTCTTC CASSFRPDRNNEQFF
TRBJ2-7 TRBV28 . . TGTGCCAGCAGTTTACCCCCCTCCCAAGAGCAGTACTTC CASSLPPSQEQYF
TRBJ2-6 TRBV5-5 . . TGTGCCAGCAGCTTGGTGGGGCAGGGAGGCTCTGGGGCCAACGTCCTGACTTTC CASSLVGQGGSGANVLTF
TRBJ2-7 TRBV18 . . TGTGCCAGCTCACCCCCGGGATCCTACTACGAGCAGTACTTC CASSPPGSYYEQYF
TRBJ2-2 TRBV5-1 . TRBD2 TGCGCCAGCAGCTTGGATGTCACTAGCGGGGATACCGGGGAGCTGTTTTTT CASSLDVTSGDTGELFF
TRBJ2-7 TRBV29-1 . . TGCAGCGTTGGGAAGGGGCCCTACGAGCAGTACTTC CSVGKGPYEQYF
TRBJ1-5 TRBV5-3 . . TGTGCCAGCAGCTTGCGGGATAGCAATCAGCCCCAGCATTTT CASSLRDSNQPQHF
TRBJ1-1 TRBV28 once TRBD1 TGTGCCAGCAGTTTGGACAGGGTTGTCACTGAAGCTTTCTTT CASSLDRVVTEAFF
TRBJ1-2 TRBV10-3 . . TGTGCCATCAGTGCCTCGTCCAGCATCTTCTATGGCTACACCTTC CAISASSSIFYGYTF
TRBJ1-4 TRBV6-1 . . TGTGCCAGCAAGGAGGGGCCTGGGAGGAATGAAAAACTGTTTTTT CASKEGPGRNEKLFF
TRBJ1-5 TRBV15 . TRBD1 TGTGCCACCAGCGGCCGGGACAGAAGTTATAGCAATCAGCCCCAGCATTTT CATSGRDRSYSNQPQHF
TRBJ2-2 TRBV4-3 . . TGCGCCAGCAGTCCGACTCCAGGTCGGGACACCGGGGAGCTGTTTTTT CASSPTPGRDTGELFF
TRBJ2-7 TRBV29-1 . . TGCAGCGTGGGGGACGGACTCTCCTACGAGCAGTACTTC CSVGDGLSYEQYF